A single sample is the source of the 31 T cell receptor beta chains below, sequenced in a study of breast tumors, draining lymph nodes, adjacent tissues. The lymph nodes were axillary draining lymph nodes from breast cancer patients. One entry per CDR3 protein, called by TCRdb with MiXCR from the multiplex PCR reads. This table holds around 290,000 distinct CDR3 sequences, roughly 31% found once. The sequenced sample consisted of axillary lymph node tissue. These TCRs come from a female donor with breast cancer. Some clones in this sample may be carry-over from other donors' samples.

This clonotype was observed at least ten times. The chain has TRBV7-9 and TRBJ2-2; D is undetermined. V gave up 3 bases and J gave up 2 bases, with 10 bases separating them. The germline V gene encodes CDR1 SEHNR and CDR2 FQNEAQ (reference sequence). This CDR3 has 15 amino acids. CDR3 coding DNA: TGTGCCAGCAGCTTTGGAGTCTCAAACACCGGGGAGCTGTTTTTT. Its translation: CASSFGVSNTGELFF.

This clonotype was seen at least ten times. This rearrangement joins TRBV12-3 or TRBV12-4 to TRBJ1-6, with unresolved D. This CDR3 is 13 amino acids long. V gave up 2 bases and J gave up 10 bases, with 9 bases separating them. The CDR3 here is CASSLTVQSPLHF. The CDR3 DNA sequence: TGTGCCAGCAGTTTAACAGTGCAATCACCCCTCCACTTT.

At least ten counts were recorded for this clonotype. The chain has TRBV5-4 and TRBJ1-4; TRBD1 matches 7 bases. J was trimmed by 0 bases and V by 4 bases; bases with no gene match: 9. Germline assignment: CDR1 SGHNT and CDR2 YYREEE (reference sequence). The CDR3 covers 17 residues. Here the CDR3 DNA reads TGTGCCAGCAGCGTGAGGACAGGTTTTACAACTAATGAAAAACTGTTTTTT. It translates to CASSVRTGFTTNEKLFF.

This clonotype occurred many times. The genes are TRBV5-4 and TRBJ2-3, with D possibly being TRBD2 (6 bases). This CDR3 region has 14 residues. Trimming pared 6 bases from V and 3 bases from J, leaving 14 bases between. Germline CDR1 reads SGHNT; CDR2 reads YYREEE (reference sequence). The CDR3 DNA follows: TGTGCCAGCAACGCCCGGGGGATGACAGATACGCAGTATTTT. Protein: CASNARGMTDTQYF.

Regarding this clonotype: The CDR3 ends on some other residue instead of the conserved phenylalanine or tryptophan, so this is likely a read error. The J gene is TRBJ2-3, the V gene TRBV7-2; 10 nucleotides align to TRBD2. Per the germline V gene, CDR1 is SGHTA and CDR2 is FQGNSA. V lost 11 bases to trimming and J lost 5 bases; unmatched junction nucleotides: 10. The CDR3 has 14 residues. CDR3 protein: CAWGLAGAGDTQYL. The CDR3 DNA sequence: TGTGCCTGGGGCCTAGCGGGAGCTGGAGATACGCAGTATCTT.

In DNA, the CDR3 is TGTGCCAGCAGCAACAGGGCCCACAGGAACACTGAAGCTTTCTTT. This encodes CASSNRAHRNTEAFF. This chain uses TRBV28 with TRBJ1-1; D is perhaps TRBD1 (6 bases). This CDR3 spans 15 amino acids. V shed 6 bases and J shed 1 base, with 15 bases lying between them. Per germline, CDR1 MDHEN and CDR2 SYDVKM.

This clonotype was counted ten times or more. At one end the junction does not follow the germline gene, possibly because of a read error. J is TRBJ2-5 and V is TRBV7-2; no clear D gene. Germline-derived CDR1 and CDR2 are SGHTA and FQGNSA. The CDR3 runs 12 residues. The CDR3 region is CASSLAPETQYF. In DNA form, the CDR3 reads TGTGCCAGCAGTTTAGCCCCAGAGACCCAGTACTTC.

The table lists this clonotype with many counts. The chain couples TRBV19 to TRBJ2-3; 12 bases agree with TRBD2. With V trimmed by 2 bases and J by 0 bases, 9 bases remained unmatched. The CDR3 runs to 19 residues. Germline V CDR1 and CDR2: LNHDA, SQIVND (reference sequence). For the CDR3, the DNA is TGTGCCAGTAGTATACAAGGACTAGCGGGATCCACTAGCACAGATACGCAGTATTTT. This encodes CASSIQGLAGSTSTDTQYF.

This clonotype was picked up many times. The CDR3 DNA reads as TGTGCCAGCAGCTCTGGACGGTCCTTCTCTGGAAACACCATATATTTT. Amino acid sequence: CASSSGRSFSGNTIYF. V gene TRBV5-6 combines with J gene TRBJ1-3, with unresolved D. The V and J ends lost 3 bases and 0 bases respectively, with 13 bases between them. The CDR3 consists of 16 residues. The germline V gene encodes CDR1 SGHDT and CDR2 YYEEEE.

At least ten counts were recorded for this clonotype. Here the CDR3 reads CATSREREGYNEQFF. For the CDR3, the DNA is TGTGCCACCTCTCGCGAGCGGGAGGGATACAATGAGCAGTTCTTC. The chain joins TRBV11-2 to TRBJ2-1, with TRBD2 matching 10 bases. Trimming at V came to 10 bases and at J to 4 bases, leaving 10 bases not matched to a gene. Germline-derived CDR1 and CDR2 are SGHAT and FQNNGV. This CDR3 comprises 15 residues.

This clonotype came up many times. This sequence joins TRBV11-3 and TRBJ2-7; D call uncertain. CDR3 length equals 16 residues. CDR1 is SGHNT and CDR2 is YENEEA in the germline V gene. The V and J ends lost 0 bases and 2 bases respectively, with 14 bases between them. This CDR3 reads CASSLDQASETYEQYF. As DNA, the CDR3 is TGTGCCAGCAGCTTAGATCAGGCGTCGGAAACCTACGAGCAGTACTTC.

In its sample, this clonotype was seen many times. The chain links TRBV19 to TRBJ2-2, with 7 bases fitting TRBD1. With V trimmed by 7 bases and J by 2 bases, 4 bases remained unmatched. Germline V lookup: CDR1 LNHDA, CDR2 SQIVND (reference sequence). The CDR3 is 14 residues long. The CDR3 loop is CASTWDSNTGELFF. The CDR3 DNA reads TGTGCCAGTACCTGGGACAGTAACACCGGGGAGCTGTTTTTT.

Concerning this clonotype: Relative to the germline gene, one junction end is altered; a read error may explain this. This chain links TRBV12-3 or TRBV12-4 with TRBJ1-1, with TRBD1 as a possible D gene (5 bases). The CDR3 spans 14 residues. In DNA, the CDR3 is TGTGCCAGCAGTTGGGGGGGAATGAACACCGAAGCTTTCTTT. This gives the protein CASSWGGMNTEAFF.

In the case of this clonotype: A junction boundary mismatches the germline segment, possibly from a read error. The chain recombines TRBV20-1 with TRBJ2-5; 12 bases match TRBD2. Germline CDR1 reads DFQATT; CDR2 reads SNEGSKA (reference sequence). The CDR3 loop spans 16 amino acids. The CDR3 is CSPDGLAGGGGETQCF. The CDR3 nucleotides read TGCAGCCCTGATGGTCTAGCGGGAGGGGGGGGAGAGACCCAGTGCTTC.

V and J are TRBV30 and TRBJ1-5; D is perhaps TRBD1 (6 bases). V was clipped by 0 bases and J by 6 bases, with 9 bases between them. This CDR3 has 13 residues. CDR1 is GTSNPN, CDR2 SVGIG, per germline (reference sequence). This chain's CDR3 is CAWSVSGAQPQHF. The CDR3 DNA sequence: TGTGCCTGGAGTGTGTCAGGGGCTCAGCCCCAGCATTTT.

Concerning this clonotype: The junction shows a germline mismatch at one end, possibly a read error. The V gene is TRBV20-1, the J gene TRBJ2-1, with D possibly matching TRBD2 (6 bases). CDR1 DFQATT and CDR2 SNEGSKA come from the germline V gene (reference sequence). The CDR3 extends over 15 amino acids. This CDR3 reads CSAGDHGSLTNEQFF. The CDR3 DNA reads as TGCAGTGCTGGAGATCACGGGAGTCTCACCAATGAGCAGTTCTTC.

The J gene is TRBJ2-7, the V gene TRBV4-3; 8 bases are a match to TRBD2. V dropped 4 bases and J dropped 5; count of bases not matched to a gene: 22. This CDR3 contains 19 residues. Per germline, CDR1 LGHNA and CDR2 YSLEER. CDR3 amino acids: CASSPGGWVSVPPSNEQYF. The CDR3 bases are TGCGCCAGCAGCCCGGGGGGGTGGGTCTCAGTACCGCCGTCCAACGAGCAGTACTTC.

The chain's CDR3 is CASSEGLAGGRTGELFF. Here the CDR3 DNA reads TGCGCCAGCAGTGAGGGACTAGCGGGAGGCCGCACCGGGGAGCTGTTTTTT. The rearrangement links TRBV10-2 to TRBJ2-2; 14 bases agree with TRBD2. V lost 2 bases to trimming and J lost 4 bases; unmatched junction nucleotides: 3. Germline lookup yields CDR1 WSHSY and CDR2 SAAADI. The CDR3 has 17 amino acids.

There are many counts of this clonotype. The rearrangement uses TRBV19 and TRBJ1-2, with TRBD1 matching 7 bases. The CDR3 spans 14 residues. V trimming: 5 bases; J trimming: 7 bases; junction bases outside the gene matches: 10. Germline V lookup: CDR1 LNHDA, CDR2 SQIVND (reference sequence). This CDR3 reads CASSAATGVGGYTF. The CDR3 nucleotides are TGTGCCAGTAGTGCAGCCACAGGGGTCGGTGGCTACACCTTC.

This clonotype appeared many times. The chain recombines TRBV2 with TRBJ2-1, with D tentatively TRBD2 (6 bases). With 5 bases removed from V and 4 bases from J, the gap between germline ends came to 12 bases. Germline CDR1 and CDR2: SNHLY and FYNNEI. CDR3 size: 14 residues. The CDR3 is CASSRDWTYNEQFF. For the CDR3, the DNA is TGTGCCAGCAGTCGGGACTGGACTTACAATGAGCAGTTCTTC.

V is TRBV25-1 and J is TRBJ2-3, with a possible D match to TRBD2 (6 bases). The CDR3 covers 13 residues. CDR1 and CDR2 (germline): MGHDK, SYGVNS. The ends were cut back, 8 bases at V and 4 bases at J, with 13 bases in the middle. The CDR3 loop is CASGRMGADTQYF. Written as DNA, the CDR3 is TGTGCCAGCGGGAGGATGGGGGCAGATACGCAGTATTTT.

Concerning this clonotype: Just one base apart from a much larger clone, this may be a read error. The genes are TRBV9 and TRBJ2-3; D may be TRBD2 (5 bases). Germline CDR1 is SGDLS and CDR2 is YYNGEE. The CDR3 length is 16 residues. The CDR3 sequence is CASSVGLSLYTDTRYF. In nucleotides, the CDR3 is TGTGCCAGCAGCGTAGGACTATCCCTATACACAGATACGCGGTATTTT.

This clonotype was seen just once. Germline is not matched at one junction end, which may reflect a read error. This chain joins TRBV5-6 and TRBJ2-7; D tentatively reads TRBD1 or TRBD2 (5 bases each). Germline V gene sequence: CDR1 SGHDT, CDR2 YYEEEE. CDR3 length: 11 amino acids. This chain's CDR3 is CACSFRDEQHF. The CDR3 DNA follows: TGTGCCTGCAGCTTTAGGGACGAGCAGCACTTC.

A remark on this clonotype: A read error is possible here, since a much larger clone lies one base away. The final CDR3 position lacks the conserved phenylalanine or tryptophan, pointing to a likely read error. The V gene is TRBV4-3, the J gene TRBJ2-7; D is perhaps TRBD1 (6 bases). CDR3 length: 15 residues. V was clipped by 4 bases and J by 5 bases, with 18 bases between them. Germline V gene data show CDR1 as LGHNA and CDR2 as YSLEER. This chain's CDR3 is CASSLSLGARDEQYL. In nucleotides, the CDR3 is TGCGCCAGCAGCCTAAGCCTGGGGGCGAGGGACGAGCAGTACCTC.

This clonotype was observed at least ten times. The rearrangement links TRBV6-5 to TRBJ2-7; TRBD2 might be the D (6 bases). CDR1 is MNHEY, CDR2 SVGAGI, per germline. This CDR3 has 15 amino acids. The V and J ends lost 6 bases and 0 bases respectively, with 15 bases between them. CDR3 bases: TGTGCCAGCAGAGATAGCGGAGGGAGCTCCTACGAGCAGTACTTC. Amino acid sequence: CASRDSGGSSYEQYF.

This clonotype was counted many times. The J gene is TRBJ1-4, the V gene TRBV7-8; TRBD1 matches 8 bases. The V gene's germline CDR1 is SGHVS and CDR2 FQNEAQ. V was clipped by 5 bases and J by 5 bases; unmatched bases: 13. There are 17 residues in the CDR3. The CDR3 DNA is TGTGCCAGCAGCCCCCAAGCCGGGGGACAGGCAAATGAAAAACTGTTTTTT. Translated, it gives CASSPQAGGQANEKLFF.

This clonotype was seen ten or more times. The V call is TRBV5-1, the J call TRBJ2-3; D perhaps matches TRBD1 (5 bases). V lost 0 bases, J lost 0 bases, and 11 bases lay in between. This CDR3 has 16 amino acids. Germline assignment: CDR1 SGHRS and CDR2 YFSETQ. CDR3 region: CASSLDGQKSTDTQYF. As DNA, the CDR3 is TGCGCCAGCAGCTTGGATGGACAAAAGAGCACAGATACGCAGTATTTT.

This clonotype was seen repeatedly, ten times or more. The chain has TRBV20-1 and TRBJ2-5, with D possibly called TRBD1 or TRBD2 (5 bases each). This CDR3 comprises 13 residues. V was clipped by 3 bases and J by 0 bases, with 8 bases between them. Germline-derived CDR1 and CDR2 are DFQATT and SNEGSKA (reference sequence). CDR3 loop: CSASGAYQETQYF. CDR3 nucleotides: TGCAGTGCTAGCGGGGCGTACCAAGAGACCCAGTACTTC.

This clonotype was recorded many times. V is TRBV10-1 and J is TRBJ2-7; no reliable D call. This CDR3 spans 12 amino acids. CDR1 WNHNN and CDR2 SYGVQD come from the germline V gene (reference sequence). V shed 6 bases and J shed 6 bases, with 12 bases lying between them. The DNA for the CDR3 is TGCGCCAGCAGGGATTCCTTAGGCGAGCAGTACTTC. Protein product: CASRDSLGEQYF.

This clonotype was picked up many times. The rearrangement links TRBV10-1 to TRBJ2-7, with a weak D call TRBD2 (6 bases). The CDR3 is 11 residues long. Germline V gene sequence: CDR1 WNHNN, CDR2 SYGVQD (reference sequence). Between the trimmed V and J ends, which lost 10 bases and 2 bases, there was a span of 9 bases. The CDR3 nucleotides read TGCGCCAACTGGAGGGCCTACGAGCAGTACTTC. It translates to CANWRAYEQYF.

This clonotype showed up many times. The chain is built from TRBV6-4 and TRBJ2-3, with D uncertain. The V end lost 3 bases, the J end lost 2 bases, and 12 bases lay between the germline ends. This CDR3 has 15 residues. Per germline, CDR1 MRHNA and CDR2 SNTAGT. The CDR3: CASSEGGTYTDTQYF. CDR3 DNA sequence: TGTGCCAGCAGTGAGGGCGGAACCTACACAGATACGCAGTATTTT.